This record looks at one T cell receptor (beta chain) sequence and its context. The protocol was immunoSEQ multiplex PCR, while the TCRdb copy is restricted to in-frame clones and leaves out a portion. The sample yields tens of thousands of clones, roughly 87% seen once. The data were obtained in a study of OX40 agonist ivuxolimab in advanced cancers. The receptor was isolated from an adult with an advanced solid tumor such as melanoma, head and neck, liver or kidney cancer. The sample consisted of CD4+ or CD8+ T cells sorted from blood, taken in a trial of the OX40 agonist ivuxolimab.

The CDR3 region has the DNA TGTGCCAGCAGCTTAAGAGGGGGCGCAGATACGCAGTATTTT. This codes for CASSLRGGADTQYF. This sequence joins TRBV7-9 and TRBJ2-3, with TRBD1 matching over 7 bases. The CDR3 is made up of 14 amino acids. The germline V gene has CDR1 SEHNR and CDR2 FQNEAQ (reference sequence). J was trimmed by 4 bases and V by 2 bases; bases with no gene match: 3.